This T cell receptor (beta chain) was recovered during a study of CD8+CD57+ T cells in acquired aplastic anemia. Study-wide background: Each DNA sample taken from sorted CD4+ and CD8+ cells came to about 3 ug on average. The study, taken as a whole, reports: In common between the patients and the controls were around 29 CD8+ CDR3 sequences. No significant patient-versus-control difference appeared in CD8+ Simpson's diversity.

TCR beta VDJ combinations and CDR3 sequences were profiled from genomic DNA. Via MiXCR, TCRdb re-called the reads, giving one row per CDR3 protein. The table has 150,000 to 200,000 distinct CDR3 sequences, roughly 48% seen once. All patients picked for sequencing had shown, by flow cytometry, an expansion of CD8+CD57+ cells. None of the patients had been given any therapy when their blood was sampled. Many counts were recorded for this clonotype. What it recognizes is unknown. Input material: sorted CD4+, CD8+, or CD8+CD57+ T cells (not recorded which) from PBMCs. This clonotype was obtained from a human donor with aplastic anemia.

The DNA for the CDR3 is TGTGCCAGCAGCTTAGGGCGGGAGTACGGCGTGGAGACCCAGTACTTC. Translating it yields CASSLGREYGVETQYF. The chain uses TRBV11-1 and TRBJ2-5; 7 nucleotides agree with TRBD2. This CDR3 spans 16 amino acids. J gave up 5 bases and V 1 base, and 10 bases lay outside the gene matches. From germline, CDR1 is SGHAT and CDR2 FQDESV (reference sequence). The whole variable domain, filled in from reference TRBV11-1 and TRBJ2-5, reads EAEVAQSPRYKITEKSQAVAFWCDPISGHATLYWYRQILGQGPELLVQFQDESVVDDSQLPKDRFSAERLKGVDSTLKIQPAELGDSAMYLCASSLGREYGVETQYFGPGTRLLVL.